The 2 T cell receptor beta chains in this list originate from one sample, sequenced in a study of spatial heterogeneity in lung cancer. TCRdb reprocessed the 5' RACE reads via MiXCR and lists one record per CDR3 protein. The sample contains roughly 91,000 distinct CDR3 sequences, approximately 20% of which appear only once. Time point indicated: sample taken at primary tumor resection. Sequencing was performed on whole RNA extracted from tumor and nontumor lung tissue, or from frozen PBMC, and the material was left unsorted. Sequencing was performed on PBMCs, taken at surgery. The receptor source for this set is a male donor with early-stage non-small cell lung cancer.

The sample holds a few counts of this clonotype. This chain connects TRBV18 to TRBJ2-1, with 11 bases lining up with TRBD1. Germline loops: CDR1 KGHSH, CDR2 LQKENI. The CDR3 has 14 residues. V dropped 3 bases and J dropped 9; count of bases not matched to a gene: 4. The CDR3 loop is CASSPGQGEREQFF. The DNA of the CDR3 is TGTGCCAGCTCACCGGGACAGGGGGAACGTGAGCAGTTCTTC.

This sequence joins TRBV6-5 and TRBJ2-1, with D maybe TRBD2 (5 bases). The CDR3 is 14 amino acids. Trimming removed 6 bases from V and 11 bases from J, with 20 bases in between. Per the germline V gene, CDR1 is MNHEY and CDR2 is SVGAGI. The CDR3 sequence: CASSPTGSTYQQFF. The DNA of the CDR3 is TGTGCCAGCAGCCCGACTGGGAGTACATATCAGCAGTTCTTC.